This T cell receptor (beta chain) was identified during a study of STAT5B mutations in CD4+ large granular lymphocyte leukemia. Control samples were healthy donors' buffy coats. Here immunoSEQ multiplex PCR was the method, and the copy in TCRdb shows in-frame clones only, minus some. Among under 40,000 clones, 65% to 80% were seen once, and the ten largest hold approximately 2%. The clonotype originates from a human donor in good health. Sequencing was done on a sample of CD4+ T cells from blood buffy coats.

CDR3 sequence reads: CSVGLGAYNEQFF. DNA of the CDR3: TGCAGCGTTGGGTTAGGGGCCTACAATGAGCAGTTCTTC. This chain joins TRBV29-1 and TRBJ2-1, with D possibly being TRBD1 (5 bases). V lost 4 bases and J lost 2, with 9 bases in between. The germline CDR1 and CDR2 sequences are SQVTM and ANQGSEA. This CDR3 region has 13 residues.